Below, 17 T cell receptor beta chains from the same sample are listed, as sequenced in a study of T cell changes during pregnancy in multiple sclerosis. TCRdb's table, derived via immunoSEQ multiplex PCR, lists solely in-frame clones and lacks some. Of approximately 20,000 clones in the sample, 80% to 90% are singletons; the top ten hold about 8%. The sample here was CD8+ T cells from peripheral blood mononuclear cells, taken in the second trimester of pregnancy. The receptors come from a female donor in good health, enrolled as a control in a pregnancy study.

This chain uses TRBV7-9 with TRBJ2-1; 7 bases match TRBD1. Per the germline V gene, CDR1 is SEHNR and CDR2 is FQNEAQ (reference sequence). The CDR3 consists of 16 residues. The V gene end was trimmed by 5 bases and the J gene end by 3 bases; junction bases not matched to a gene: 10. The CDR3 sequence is CASSKLRTGLYNEQFF. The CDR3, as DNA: TGTGCCAGCAGCAAGCTAAGGACAGGCCTCTACAATGAGCAGTTCTTC.

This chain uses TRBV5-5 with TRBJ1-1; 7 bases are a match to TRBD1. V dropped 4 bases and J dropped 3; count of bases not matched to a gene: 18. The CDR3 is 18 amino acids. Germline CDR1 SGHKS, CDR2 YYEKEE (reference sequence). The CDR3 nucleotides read TGTGCCAGCAGCCAGATATCGACAGGGATCAGGCTTGACACTGAAGCTTTCTTT. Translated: CASSQISTGIRLDTEAFF. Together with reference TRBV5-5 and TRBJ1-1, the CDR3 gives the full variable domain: DAGVTQSPTHLIKTRGQQVTLRCSPISGHKSVSWYQQVLGQGPQFIFQYYEKEERGRGNFPDRFSARQFPNYSSELNVNALLLGDSALYLCASSQISTGIRLDTEAFFGQGTRLTVV.

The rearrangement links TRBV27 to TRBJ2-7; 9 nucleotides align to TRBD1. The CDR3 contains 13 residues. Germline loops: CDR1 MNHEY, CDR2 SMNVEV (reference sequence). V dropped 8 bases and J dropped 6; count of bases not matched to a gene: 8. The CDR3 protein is CASGSGQGSEQYF. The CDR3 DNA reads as TGTGCCAGCGGCTCGGGACAGGGATCCGAGCAGTACTTC.

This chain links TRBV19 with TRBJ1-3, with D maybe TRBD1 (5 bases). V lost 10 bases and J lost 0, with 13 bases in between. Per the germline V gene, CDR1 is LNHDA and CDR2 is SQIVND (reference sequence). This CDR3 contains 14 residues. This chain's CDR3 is CATGGFTSGNTIYF. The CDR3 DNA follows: TGTGCCACTGGGGGGTTTACCTCTGGAAACACCATATATTTT.

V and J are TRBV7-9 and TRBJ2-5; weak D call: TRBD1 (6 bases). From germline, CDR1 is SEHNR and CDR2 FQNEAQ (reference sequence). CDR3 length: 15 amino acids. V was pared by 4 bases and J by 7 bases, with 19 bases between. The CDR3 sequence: CASSSPGTSLGTQYF. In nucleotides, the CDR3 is TGTGCCAGCAGCTCCCCCGGGACATCCTTGGGGACCCAGTACTTC.

The DNA of the CDR3 is TGTGCCAGCAGCCCAGGGACAGCGGCAAGTTTCTATGGCTACACCTTC. Its translation is CASSPGTAASFYGYTF. The chain joins TRBV7-6 to TRBJ1-2, with 7 positions matching TRBD1. The germline V gene has CDR1 SGHVS and CDR2 FNYEAQ. This CDR3 spans 16 amino acids. J lost 4 bases, V lost 5 bases, and 13 bases had no gene match.

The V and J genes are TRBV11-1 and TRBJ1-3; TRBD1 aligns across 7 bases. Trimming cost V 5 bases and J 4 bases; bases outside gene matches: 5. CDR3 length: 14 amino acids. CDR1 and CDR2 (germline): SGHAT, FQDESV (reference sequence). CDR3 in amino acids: CASSAGGQGNTIYF. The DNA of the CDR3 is TGTGCCAGCAGCGCCGGGGGACAGGGAAACACCATATATTTT.

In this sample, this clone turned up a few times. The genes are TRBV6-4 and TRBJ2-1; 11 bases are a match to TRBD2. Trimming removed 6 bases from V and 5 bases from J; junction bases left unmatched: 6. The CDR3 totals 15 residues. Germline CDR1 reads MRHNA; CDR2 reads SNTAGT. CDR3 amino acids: CASSLTSGANNEQFF. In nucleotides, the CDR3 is TGTGCCAGCAGCCTGACTAGCGGGGCAAACAATGAGCAGTTCTTC.

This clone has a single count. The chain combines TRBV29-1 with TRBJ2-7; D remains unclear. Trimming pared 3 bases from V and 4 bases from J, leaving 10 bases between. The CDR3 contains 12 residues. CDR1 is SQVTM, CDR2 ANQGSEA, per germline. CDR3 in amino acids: CSVDSVGYEQYF. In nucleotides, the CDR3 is TGCAGCGTTGACAGTGTCGGGTACGAGCAGTACTTC.

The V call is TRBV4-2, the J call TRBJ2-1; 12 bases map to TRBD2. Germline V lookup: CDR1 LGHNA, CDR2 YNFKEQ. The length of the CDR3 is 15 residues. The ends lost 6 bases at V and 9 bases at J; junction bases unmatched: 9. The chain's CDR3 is CASSPTRLAGVEQFF. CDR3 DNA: TGTGCCAGCAGTCCAACCAGACTAGCGGGGGTTGAGCAGTTCTTC.

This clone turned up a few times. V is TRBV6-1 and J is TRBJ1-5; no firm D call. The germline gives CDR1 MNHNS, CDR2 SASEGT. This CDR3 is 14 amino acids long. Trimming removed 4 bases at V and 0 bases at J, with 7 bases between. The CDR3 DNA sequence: TGTGCCAGCAGTGGACTCGATAGCAATCAGCCCCAGCATTTT. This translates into CASSGLDSNQPQHF.

CDR3 region: CASSPRARAGDDQPQHF. In DNA form, the CDR3 reads TGTGCCAGCTCACCACGAGCAAGGGCAGGGGATGATCAGCCCCAGCATTTT. This rearrangement joins TRBV18 to TRBJ1-5, with D possibly being TRBD1 (6 bases). Germline CDR1 KGHSH, CDR2 LQKENI. Trimming removed 1 base from V and 5 bases from J, with 18 bases in between. This CDR3 has 17 amino acids.

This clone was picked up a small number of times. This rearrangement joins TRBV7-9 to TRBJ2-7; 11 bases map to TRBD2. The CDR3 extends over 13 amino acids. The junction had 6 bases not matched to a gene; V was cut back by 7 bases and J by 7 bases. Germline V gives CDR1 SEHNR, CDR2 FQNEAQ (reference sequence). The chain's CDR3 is CASILAGDGEQYF. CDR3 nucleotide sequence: TGTGCCAGCATACTAGCGGGAGACGGTGAGCAGTACTTC.

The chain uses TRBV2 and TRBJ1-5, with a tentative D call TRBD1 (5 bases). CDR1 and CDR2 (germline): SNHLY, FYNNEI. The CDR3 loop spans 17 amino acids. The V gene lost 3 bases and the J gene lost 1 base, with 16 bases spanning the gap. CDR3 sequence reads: CASSDRGAGGSNQPQHF. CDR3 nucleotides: TGTGCCAGCAGTGACAGAGGGGCGGGGGGGAGCAATCAGCCCCAGCATTTT. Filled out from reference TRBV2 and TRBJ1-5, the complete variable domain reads EPEVTQTPSHQVTQMGQEVILRCVPISNHLYFYWYRQILGQKVEFLVSFYNNEISEKSEIFDDQFSVERPDGSNFTLKIRSTKLEDSAMYFCASSDRGAGGSNQPQHFGDGTRLSIL.

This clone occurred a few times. CDR3 sequence: CASSDGPSPYEQYF. In nucleotides, the CDR3 is TGTGCCAGCAGTGATGGGCCAAGCCCCTACGAGCAGTACTTC. The chain uses TRBV2 and TRBJ2-7; D gene ambiguous. Germline assignment: CDR1 SNHLY and CDR2 FYNNEI. V lost 3 bases and J lost 2, with 11 bases in between. This CDR3 comprises 14 residues.

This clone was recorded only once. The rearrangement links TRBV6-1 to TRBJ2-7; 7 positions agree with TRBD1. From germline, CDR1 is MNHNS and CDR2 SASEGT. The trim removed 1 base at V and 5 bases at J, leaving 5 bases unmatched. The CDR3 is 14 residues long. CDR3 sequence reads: CASSEDRGNHEQYF. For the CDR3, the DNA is TGTGCCAGCAGTGAAGACAGGGGTAATCACGAGCAGTACTTC.

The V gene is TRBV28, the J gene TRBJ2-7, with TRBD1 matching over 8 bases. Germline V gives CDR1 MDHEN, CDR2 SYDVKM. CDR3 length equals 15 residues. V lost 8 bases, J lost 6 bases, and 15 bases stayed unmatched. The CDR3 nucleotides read TGTGCCAGCGGAAAGTCGGGCGTCACAGGGGGCGAGCAGTACTTC. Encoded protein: CASGKSGVTGGEQYF.